The sequence of this T cell receptor (beta chain) was determined in a study of cytomegalovirus exposure and HLA in healthy donors. The study's findings and limits: When a later analysis was performed, an Asian-associated ancestry cluster reportedly had fewer N-insertions than the approximately 680-donor mean.

Primers for the PCR totalled 60 Vbeta and 13 Jbeta. Authors' analysis steps: Later, roughly 86 million unique TCR beta chains were counted in an analysis, and some 11 million of them were shared. Some clones are missing from TCRdb's copy, which holds only in-frame ones; the method was immunoSEQ multiplex PCR. V, J and clone size are taken as reported in that table, and D and trimming were inferred from the DNA itself. This table has about 150,000 clones, about four fifths appearing once. Everyone who donated was a healthy bone marrow donor. Points on this clone: Its antigen is currently unknown.

Germline-derived CDR1 and CDR2 are SGHTA and FQGNSA. The CDR3 covers 14 residues. V was pared by 3 bases and J by 7 bases, with 15 bases between. The chain combines TRBV7-2 with TRBJ2-5; D is possibly TRBD1 (5 bases). Material: PBMCs. The TCR was taken from a male donor in good health and CMV-seronegative. The CDR3 loop reads CASSFGHGSGTQYF. The DNA of the CDR3 is TGTGCCAGCAGCTTTGGACACGGCTCGGGGACCCAGTACTTC.